This TCR beta chain derives from a study of cytomegalovirus exposure and HLA in healthy donors. The donors were members of the validation cohort, which comprised about 120 subjects and was separate from the first cohort of fewer than 700 subjects. In regard to this clone: Antigen specificity is unknown.

The method was immunoSEQ multiplex PCR; TCRdb's version includes in-frame clones alone and lacks a portion of them. The data contain approximately 65,000 clones, 96% of them singletons. Study-wide results and limits: Most TCR sequences were rare, but some public TCRs occurred in many donors. It was confirmed in vitro that three of the CMV-associated chains were specific for CMV antigens. The classifier was said to identify cytomegalovirus status with high specificity and sensitivity.

This CDR3 has 16 amino acids. V was shortened by 0 bases and J by 4 bases, with 15 bases between the two germline ends. Germline CDR1 LGHNA, CDR2 YNFKEQ. Sequencing was performed on PBMCs. The rearrangement links TRBV4-2 to TRBJ2-5; tentative D call: TRBD1 (5 bases). This TCR was recovered from a woman between 18 and 30 years old in good health and CMV-seropositive. As DNA, the CDR3 is TGTGCCAGCAGCCAAGATAGGGCAGGGCGAGGAGAGACCCAGTACTTC. It yields the protein CASSQDRAGRGETQYF.